The clone carrying this T cell receptor beta chain was observed many times. Its antigen is not known. This entry comes from a study of neurological immune-mediated disorders. Study results and caveats: TCR clonal expansion peaked in HTLV-1-associated myelopathy patients and was lowest in multiple sclerosis patients.

As to time point: longitudinal time-point 1 (baseline). Via MiXCR, TCRdb re-called the 5' RACE reads, giving one row per CDR3 protein. The repertoire has some 54,000 distinct CDR3 sequences, roughly 10% of them found once; the top ten carry approximately 7%. The TCR originated in a male donor with HTLV-1-associated myelopathy (HAM/TSP). What was sequenced was PBMCs.

CDR3: CASSAQRGSSDTQYF. CDR3 sequence (DNA): TGTGCCAGCAGTGCCCAGCGGGGATCATCAGATACGCAGTATTTT. The genes are TRBV6-4 and TRBJ2-3, with TRBD2 identical over 7 bases. The germline gives CDR1 MRHNA, CDR2 SNTAGT. The V and J ends lost 4 bases and 4 bases, in that order; junction bases with no gene match: 8. This CDR3 comprises 15 residues.